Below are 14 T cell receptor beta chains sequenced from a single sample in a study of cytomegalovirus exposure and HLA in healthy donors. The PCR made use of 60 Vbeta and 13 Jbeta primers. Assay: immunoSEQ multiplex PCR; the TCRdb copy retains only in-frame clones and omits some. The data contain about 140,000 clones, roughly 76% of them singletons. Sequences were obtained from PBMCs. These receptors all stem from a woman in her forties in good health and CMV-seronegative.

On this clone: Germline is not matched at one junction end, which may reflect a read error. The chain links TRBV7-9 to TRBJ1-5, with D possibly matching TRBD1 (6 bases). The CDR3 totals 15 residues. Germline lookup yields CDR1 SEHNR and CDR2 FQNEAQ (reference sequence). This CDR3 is CSSSPGTNSNQPQHF. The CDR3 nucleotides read TGTTCCAGCAGCCCCGGGACAAATAGCAATCAGCCCCAGCATTTT.

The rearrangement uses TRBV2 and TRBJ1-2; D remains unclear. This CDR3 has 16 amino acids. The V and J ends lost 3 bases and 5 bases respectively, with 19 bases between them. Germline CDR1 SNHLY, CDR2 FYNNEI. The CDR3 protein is CASSDEGRGGRYGYTF. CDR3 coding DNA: TGTGCCAGCAGTGATGAAGGTCGGGGTGGGAGGTATGGCTACACCTTC. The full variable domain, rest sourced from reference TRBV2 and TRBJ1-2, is EPEVTQTPSHQVTQMGQEVILRCVPISNHLYFYWYRQILGQKVEFLVSFYNNEISEKSEIFDDQFSVERPDGSNFTLKIRSTKLEDSAMYFCASSDEGRGGRYGYTFGSGTRLTVV.

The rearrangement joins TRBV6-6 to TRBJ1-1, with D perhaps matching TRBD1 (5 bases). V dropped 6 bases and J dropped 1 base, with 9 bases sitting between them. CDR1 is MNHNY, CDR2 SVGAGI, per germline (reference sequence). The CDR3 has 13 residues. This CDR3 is CASRPQGNTEAFF. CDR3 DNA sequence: TGTGCCAGCAGACCCCAGGGGAACACTGAAGCTTTCTTT.

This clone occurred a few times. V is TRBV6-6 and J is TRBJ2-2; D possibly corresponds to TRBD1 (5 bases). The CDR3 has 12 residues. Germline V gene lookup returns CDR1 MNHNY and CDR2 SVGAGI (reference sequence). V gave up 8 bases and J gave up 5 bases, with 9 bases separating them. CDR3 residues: CASLGDTGELFF. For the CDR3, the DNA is TGTGCCAGCCTAGGGGATACCGGGGAGCTGTTTTTT.

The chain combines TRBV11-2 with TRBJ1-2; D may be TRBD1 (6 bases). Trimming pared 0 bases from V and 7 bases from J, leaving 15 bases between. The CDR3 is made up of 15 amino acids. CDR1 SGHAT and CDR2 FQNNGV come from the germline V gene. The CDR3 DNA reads TGTGCCAGCAGCTTAGAGGACAGAGGGATTAGTGGCTACACCTTC. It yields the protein CASSLEDRGISGYTF.

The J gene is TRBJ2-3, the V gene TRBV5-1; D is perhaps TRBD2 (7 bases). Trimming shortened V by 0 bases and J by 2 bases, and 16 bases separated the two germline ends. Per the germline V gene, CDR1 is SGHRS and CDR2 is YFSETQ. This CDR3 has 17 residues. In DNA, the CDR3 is TGCGCCAGCAGCTTGGGGGACACGGGGGGCTACACAGATACGCAGTATTTT. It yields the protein CASSLGDTGGYTDTQYF.

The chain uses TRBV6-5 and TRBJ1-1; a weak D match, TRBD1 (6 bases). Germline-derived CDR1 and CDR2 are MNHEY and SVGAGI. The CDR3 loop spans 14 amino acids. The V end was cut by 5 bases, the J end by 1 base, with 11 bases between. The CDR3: CASSTSTGNTEAFF. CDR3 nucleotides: TGTGCCAGCAGTACCTCGACAGGGAACACTGAAGCTTTCTTT.

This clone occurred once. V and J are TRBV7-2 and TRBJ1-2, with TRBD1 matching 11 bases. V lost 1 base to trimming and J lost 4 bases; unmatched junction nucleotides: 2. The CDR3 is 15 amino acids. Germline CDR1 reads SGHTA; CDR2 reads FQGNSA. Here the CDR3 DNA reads TGTGCCAGCAGCTTAGGTGGACAGGGGGCCTATGGCTACACCTTC. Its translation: CASSLGGQGAYGYTF.

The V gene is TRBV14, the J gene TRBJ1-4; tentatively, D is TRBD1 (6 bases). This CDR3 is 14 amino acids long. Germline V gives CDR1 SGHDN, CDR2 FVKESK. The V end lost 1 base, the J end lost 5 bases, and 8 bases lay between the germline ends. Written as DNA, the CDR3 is TGTGCCAGCAGCCAAGGGACAGTAAATGAAAAACTGTTTTTT. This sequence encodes CASSQGTVNEKLFF.

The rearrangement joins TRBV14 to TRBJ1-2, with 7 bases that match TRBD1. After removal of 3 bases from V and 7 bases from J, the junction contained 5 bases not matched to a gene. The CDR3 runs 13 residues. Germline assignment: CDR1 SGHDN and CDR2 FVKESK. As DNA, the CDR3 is TGTGCCAGCAGCCATGGAAGACAGGGTGGCTACACCTTC. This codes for CASSHGRQGGYTF.

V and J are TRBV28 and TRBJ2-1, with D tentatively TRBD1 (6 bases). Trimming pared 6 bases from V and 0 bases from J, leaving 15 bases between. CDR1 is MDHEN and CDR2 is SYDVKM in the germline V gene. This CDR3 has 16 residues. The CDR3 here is CASRRTAFSSYNEQFF. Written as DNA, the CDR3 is TGTGCCAGCAGACGGACAGCTTTTTCCTCCTACAATGAGCAGTTCTTC.

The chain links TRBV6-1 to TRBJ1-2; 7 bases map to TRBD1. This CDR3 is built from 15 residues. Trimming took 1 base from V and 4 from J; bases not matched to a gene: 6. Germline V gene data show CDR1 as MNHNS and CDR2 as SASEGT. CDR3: CASSEVSGTAYGYTF. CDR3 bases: TGTGCCAGCAGTGAAGTATCCGGGACAGCCTATGGCTACACCTTC.

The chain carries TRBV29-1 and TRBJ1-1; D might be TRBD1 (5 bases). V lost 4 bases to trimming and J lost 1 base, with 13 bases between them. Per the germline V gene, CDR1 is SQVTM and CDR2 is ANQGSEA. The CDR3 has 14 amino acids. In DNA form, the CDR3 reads TGCAGCGTTGTACCGGGACTCGAGAACACTGAAGCTTTCTTT. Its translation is CSVVPGLENTEAFF.

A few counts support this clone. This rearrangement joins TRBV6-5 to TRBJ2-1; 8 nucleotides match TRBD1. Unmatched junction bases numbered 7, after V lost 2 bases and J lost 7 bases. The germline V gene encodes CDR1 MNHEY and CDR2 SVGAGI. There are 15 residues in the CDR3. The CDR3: CASSYGRGLRNEQFF. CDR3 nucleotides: TGTGCCAGCAGTTACGGCAGGGGGCTTCGTAATGAGCAGTTCTTC.